The T cell receptor beta chain under discussion was sequenced for a study of blood T cell repertoires in COVID-19. In the study overall: COVID-19 samples, acute and convalescent, were from the United States, Italy and Spain. In each case, the material was cDNA or gDNA derived from T cells, B-cell-depleted T cells, or PBMCs.

Original handling: Reference gene primers were amplified, and this amplification served to estimate nucleated cell counts. The table came from immunoSEQ multiplex PCR; TCRdb's copy has only in-frame clones and leaves some out. V and J calls and clone size come straight from that table; D and trimming were deduced from the DNA. The sample has about 400,000 clones; approximately 86% are singletons. V dropped 5 bases and J dropped 3; count of bases not matched to a gene: 7. Germline CDR1 MNHNY, CDR2 SVGAGI (reference sequence). The CDR3 loop spans 17 amino acids. The gene calls are TRBV6-6 and TRBJ2-3; 14 bases align to TRBD2. This TCR derives from a human donor in a cohort sampled during active COVID-19. Sequenced sample: peripheral blood. The chain's CDR3 is CASSHARLAGGTDTQYF. The CDR3 DNA reads as TGTGCCAGCAGTCATGCCAGACTAGCGGGGGGGACAGATACGCAGTATTTT.